A selection of T cell receptor beta chains follows, all from one sample in a study of cytomegalovirus exposure and HLA in healthy donors. Assay: immunoSEQ multiplex PCR; the TCRdb copy retains only in-frame clones and omits some. The sample consists of 90,000 to 150,000 clones, over 75% of them appearing once. The material sequenced was PBMCs. All receptors come from a middle-aged man in good health and CMV-seropositive. Both conserved end residues are part of each CDR3. The order of the fields is J gene, D gene, clone size, V gene, CDR3 protein, CDR3 DNA. The D gene is left open where the match is weak. For some rows the clone size is stated as once, few or many, or as a class when expanded; others skip it.

TRBJ2-5 | TRBD1 | . | TRBV11-2 | CASSLTGAETQYF | TGTGCCAGCAGCTTGACAGGGGCAGAGACCCAGTACTTC
TRBJ2-2 | . | . | TRBV27 | CASRLRTGELFF | TGTGCCAGCAGACTAAGGACAGGGGAGCTGTTTTTT
TRBJ1-2 | TRBD1 | . | TRBV19 | CASSTGTGNYGYTF | TGTGCCAGTAGTACCGGGACAGGGAACTATGGCTACACCTTC
TRBJ2-2 | TRBD1 | . | TRBV6-4 | CASSDSDRGHTGELFF | TGTGCCAGCAGTGACTCGGACAGGGGGCACACCGGGGAGCTGTTTTTT
TRBJ1-1 | . | . | TRBV5-8 | CASSLDAWGAEAFF | TGTGCCAGCAGCTTGGACGCGTGGGGGGCTGAAGCTTTCTTT
TRBJ1-6 | TRBD1 | once | TRBV28 | CASSLGDRVAPLHF | TGTGCCAGCAGTTTGGGAGACAGGGTCGCACCCCTCCACTTT
TRBJ1-2 | . | . | TRBV4-3 | CASSKGELYGYTF | TGCGCCAGTTCCAAGGGGGAACTATATGGCTACACCTTC
TRBJ2-7 | TRBD1 | . | TRBV5-1 | CASSLGTGGLYEQYF | TGCGCCAGCAGCCTCGGGACAGGGGGGTTGTACGAGCAGTACTTC
TRBJ2-3 | . | . | TRBV6-5 | CASSYLGQSTDTQYF | TGTGCCAGCAGTTACCTCGGACAGAGCACAGATACGCAGTATTTT
TRBJ1-4 | . | . | TRBV7-3 | CASSSWTALYEKLFF | TGTGCCAGCAGCTCGTGGACAGCATTATATGAAAAACTGTTTTTT
TRBJ1-2 | TRBD1 | . | TRBV27 | CASSLRRGLDGYTF | TGTGCCAGCAGTTTAAGAAGGGGGCTGGATGGCTACACCTTC
TRBJ1-2 | . | few | TRBV6-5 | CASSEQPTPNYGYTF | TGTGCCAGCAGCGAACAGCCCACACCTAACTATGGCTACACCTTC
TRBJ2-1 | . | few | TRBV10-1 | CASFDEQFF | TGCGCCAGCTTCGATGAGCAGTTCTTC
TRBJ2-2 | . | . | TRBV2 | CASSLTPGEGELFF | TGTGCCAGCAGTCTTACTCCAGGGGAGGGGGAGCTGTTTTTT
TRBJ1-2 | . | . | TRBV11-2 | CASSFGGINYGYTF | TGTGCCAGCAGCTTCGGAGGGATTAACTATGGCTACACCTTC
TRBJ1-3 | . | . | TRBV18 | CASSPPGSGNTIYF | TGTGCCAGCTCACCCCCAGGATCTGGAAACACCATATATTTT
TRBJ2-7 | . | . | TRBV7-2 | CASSLARGGGEQYF | TGTGCCAGCAGCTTAGCCCGGGGAGGGGGCGAGCAGTACTTC
TRBJ2-7 | TRBD1 | few | TRBV28 | CASSFVGRDRGRGSYEQYF | TGTGCCAGCAGTTTCGTCGGTCGGGACAGGGGGCGAGGCTCCTACGAGCAGTACTTC
TRBJ2-7 | . | . | TRBV28 | CASLPSRGVTYEQYF | TGTGCCAGCTTACCCAGCAGGGGGGTCACCTACGAGCAGTACTTC
TRBJ2-2 | TRBD2 | few | TRBV9 | CASSFSGGRTGELFF | TGTGCCAGCAGCTTTAGCGGGGGAAGAACCGGGGAGCTGTTTTTT
TRBJ2-3 | . | . | TRBV9 | CASSLQSRTDTQYF | TGTGCCAGCAGTCTTCAGTCCCGCACAGATACGCAGTATTTT
TRBJ1-2 | . | . | TRBV29-1 | CSVEGNYGYTF | TGCAGCGTTGAGGGCAACTATGGCTACACCTTC
TRBJ1-2 | TRBD1 | . | TRBV29-1 | CSVEGVLGQGLDYGYTF | TGCAGCGTTGAAGGCGTCTTGGGACAGGGCCTCGACTATGGCTACACCTTC
TRBJ2-5 | . | . | TRBV7-2 | CASSSSVSQETQYF | TGTGCCAGCAGCTCCTCCGTTTCTCAAGAGACCCAGTACTTC